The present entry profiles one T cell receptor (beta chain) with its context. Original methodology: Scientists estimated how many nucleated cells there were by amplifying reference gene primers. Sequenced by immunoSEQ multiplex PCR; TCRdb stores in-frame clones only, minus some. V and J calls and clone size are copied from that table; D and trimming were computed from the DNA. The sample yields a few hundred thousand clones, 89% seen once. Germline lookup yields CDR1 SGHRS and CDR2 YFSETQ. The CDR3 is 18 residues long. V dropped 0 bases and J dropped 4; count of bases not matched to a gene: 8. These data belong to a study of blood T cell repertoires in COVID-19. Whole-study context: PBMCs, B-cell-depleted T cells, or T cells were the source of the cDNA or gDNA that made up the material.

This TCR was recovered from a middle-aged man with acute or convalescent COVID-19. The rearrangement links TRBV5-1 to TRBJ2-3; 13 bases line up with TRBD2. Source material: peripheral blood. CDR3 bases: TGCGCCAGCAGCTTGGTAACTAGCGGGAGGGCTTTGGCAGATACGCAGTATTTT. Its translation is CASSLVTSGRALADTQYF.